This TCR beta chain was captured in a study of OX40 agonist ivuxolimab in advanced cancers. Study-wide context: Patients were given ivuxolimab, an antibody that agonizes OX40 (CD134). Mean age about 60 years, range roughly 20 to 85; 82.7% male.

Remarks on this clone: One junction end does not reproduce the germline sequence, and a read error may be involved.

The repertoire was sequenced with immunoSEQ multiplex PCR; TCRdb's copy has only in-frame clones and lacks some. The top ten clones hold 0.3% to 0.45% of a sample with some 44,000 clones, 75% to 90% of them seen once. The V gene's germline CDR1 is MNHNS and CDR2 SASEGT. The CDR3 covers 11 residues. J is TRBJ1-1 and V is TRBV6-1, with 9 bases that match TRBD1. The TCR comes from an adult with an advanced solid tumor such as melanoma, head and neck, liver or kidney cancer. The specimen comprised CD4+ or CD8+ T cells sorted from blood, sampled in a trial of the OX40 agonist ivuxolimab. CDR3 in DNA: TGTGCCAGCAGTCGAGGACAGGGGCCCGTCTTT. Translating it yields CASSRGQGPVF.